This T cell receptor beta chain originates from a study of vaccination effects on CD4 cells after COVID-19. Whole-study results and caveats: Marked contraction was observed in infection-induced and vaccine-induced clones late after vaccination.

In the case of this clone: Its antigen is unknown.

Between the trimmed V and J ends, which lost 4 bases and 6 bases, there was a span of 17 bases. The CDR3 is 15 amino acids. The germline V gene encodes CDR1 SGHNT and CDR2 YYREEE (reference sequence). TCRdb's copy holds only in-frame clones and misses some; the assay was immunoSEQ multiplex PCR. This sample carries just under 75,000 clones, nearly 75% of them seen once, and the ten largest clones take approximately 2.2%. Following culture for approximately 11 days, CD4+ T cells were isolated. Vaccination of participants consisted of two doses of either the BNT162b2 or mRNA-1273 vaccine. Prior SARS-CoV-2 infection was absent in the vaccine recipients, as shown by negative nucleocapsid antibodies. Fresh IL-2-containing medium replaced half the medium on days 3 and 7.

This chain joins TRBV5-4 and TRBJ2-1; either TRBD1 or TRBD2 may supply D (5 bases each). The source of this sequence is a human donor who received a COVID-19 vaccine. Sequenced material: CD4+ T cells from PBMCs cultured without peptide, taken after COVID-19 vaccination. Here the CDR3 reads CASSTPRDRLNEQFF. The CDR3 DNA sequence: TGTGCCAGCAGCACGCCCCGGGACCGCCTCAATGAGCAGTTCTTC.